A selection of T cell receptor beta chains follows, all from one sample in a study of identical twins. Each CDR3 protein is one row after TCRdb ran MiXCR on the 5' RACE reads. Among hundreds of thousands of distinct CDR3 sequences listed, 9% to 15% were seen once. Separately, the same data were catalogued under a study of yellow fever vaccine responses in identical twins.

The sample comprised PBMCs. These TCRs come from a woman between 18 and 29 years old in good health. Each CDR3 is given with its conserved first and last residue. Fields, in order: J gene, clone size, D gene, V gene, CDR3 DNA, CDR3 protein. D genes are given only for firm matches. Not all rows give a size; the values are once, few, many and, for expanded clones, a class.

TRBJ1-2 | many | TRBD1 | TRBV12-3/TRBV12-4 | TGTGCCAGCAGTTTTCGAATGGGACAGCTCAGCTATGGCTACACCTTC | CASSFRMGQLSYGYTF
TRBJ2-2 | many | . | TRBV5-6 | TGTGCCAGCAGCTGGGGAGGGAACACCGGGGAGCTGTTTTTT | CASSWGGNTGELFF
TRBJ2-1 | few | TRBD2 | TRBV29-1 | TGCAGCGTCAACCCCATAACTAGCGGGAGTTACAATGAGCAGTTCTTC | CSVNPITSGSYNEQFF
TRBJ1-2 | many | . | TRBV2 | TGTGCCAGCAGTGAAAACAGGAACTATGGCTACACCTTC | CASSENRNYGYTF
TRBJ2-1 | . | TRBD2 | TRBV5-1 | TGCGCCAGCAGCGGGACTAGTCGGGCGGGGTCCTACAATGAGCAGTTCTTC | CASSGTSRAGSYNEQFF
TRBJ1-4 | . | . | TRBV28 | TGTGCCAGCAGTTTTTGTCGCTATGAAAAACTGTTTTTT | CASSFCRYEKLFF
TRBJ2-1 | . | . | TRBV24-1 | TGTGCCACCAGTGATGCTTACCTGAAGGAAAAGGATGAGCAGTTCTTC | CATSDAYLKEKDEQFF
TRBJ2-3 | few | . | TRBV5-1 | TGCGCCAGCCTCCCCGGGCCCGTTACAGATACGCAGTATTTT | CASLPGPVTDTQYF
TRBJ2-4 | few | TRBD1 | TRBV6-2/TRBV6-3 | TGTGCCAGCAGACGCGACCCCCGGGACAGGCTAGCCAAAAACATTCAGTACTTC | CASRRDPRDRLAKNIQYF
TRBJ1-2 | few | . | TRBV5-4 | TGTGCCAGCAGCGGAACTTACTATGGCTACACCTTC | CASSGTYYGYTF
TRBJ2-1 | few | . | TRBV12-3/TRBV12-4 | TGTGCCAGCAGTTTAGTCGGGGATCCACCGCGCTCGTTAAATGAGCAGTTCTTC | CASSLVGDPPRSLNEQFF
TRBJ2-3 | . | . | TRBV6-5 | TGTGCCAGCAGTTACTCGCGACCAAACACAGATACGCAGTATTTT | CASSYSRPNTDTQYF
TRBJ2-3 | once | . | TRBV7-9 | TGTGCCAGCAGCTTAATGGCCTCGGGTACAGATACGCAGTATTTT | CASSLMASGTDTQYF
TRBJ2-7 | few | . | TRBV29-1 | TGCAGCTACAGGGTGGACGAGCAGTACTTC | CSYRVDEQYF
TRBJ2-5 | . | TRBD2 | TRBV7-2 | TGTGCCAGCAGCCTACTAGCGGGGGGGAACCAAGAGACCCAGTACTTC | CASSLLAGGNQETQYF
TRBJ2-1 | few | TRBD2 | TRBV5-5 | TGTGCCAGCAGCCCAATCGGGAGGGCTTCATCCTACAATGAGCAGTTCTTC | CASSPIGRASSYNEQFF
TRBJ2-5 | . | . | TRBV2 | TGTGCCAGCAGCGAGACCAGGGACTTAGAGACCCAGTACTTC | CASSETRDLETQYF
TRBJ2-7 | . | . | TRBV20-1 | TGCAGTGCTAGAGAGAAGGTCACTCCCTACGAGCAGTACTTC | CSAREKVTPYEQYF